The next 32 T cell receptor beta chains were all read from a single sample in a study of blood T cell repertoires in COVID-19. Only in-frame clones appear in the TCRdb table, and some are missing; sequencing was by immunoSEQ multiplex PCR. The sample consists of 50,000 to 65,000 clones, 80% to 90% of them appearing once. Source material: peripheral blood. The receptors were gathered from a human donor in a cohort sampled during active COVID-19.

The rearrangement uses TRBV2 and TRBJ2-2; TRBD2 might be the D (6 bases). The CDR3 totals 15 residues. Germline assignment: CDR1 SNHLY and CDR2 FYNNEI. Trimming removed 0 bases from V and 3 bases from J, with 8 bases in between. The CDR3 DNA sequence: TGTGCCAGCAGTGAAGCAGGAGGGGACACCGGGGAGCTGTTTTTT. Translated, it gives CASSEAGGDTGELFF.

To note about this clone: Other DNA sequences in the same sample also yield this CDR3. The V gene is TRBV2, the J gene TRBJ2-3; TRBD1 matches 10 bases. The CDR3 is 14 residues long. Germline-derived CDR1 and CDR2 are SNHLY and FYNNEI. Trimming at V came to 5 bases and at J to 3 bases, leaving 2 bases not matched to a gene. The CDR3 sequence: CASSRDRGTDTQYF. The CDR3, as DNA: TGTGCCAGCAGTAGGGACAGGGGAACAGATACGCAGTATTTT.

The chain recombines TRBV5-1 with TRBJ2-6; a possible D gene is TRBD2 (6 bases). The CDR3 consists of 16 residues. Germline V gene data show CDR1 as SGHRS and CDR2 as YFSETQ. The V gene lost 4 bases and the J gene lost 0 bases, with 11 bases spanning the gap. CDR3 bases: TGCGCCAGCAGCCCACGGGGGAGCTCTGGGGCCAACGTCCTGACTTTC. Translated, it gives CASSPRGSSGANVLTF.

This clone was picked up one time. This chain joins TRBV27 and TRBJ2-5; 10 bases are shared with TRBD1. The CDR3 is 15 amino acids. Germline CDR1 reads MNHEY; CDR2 reads SMNVEV (reference sequence). V shed 5 bases, J shed 4 bases, and the junction held 7 bases outside the gene matches. CDR3 sequence (DNA): TGTGCCAGCAGTCCCGGGACAGGGGTGGGAGAGACCCAGTACTTC. Translated, it gives CASSPGTGVGETQYF.

The gene calls are TRBV2 and TRBJ1-4; maybe TRBD1 (6 bases). Trimming took 6 bases from V and 7 from J, leaving 21 bases between them. CDR1 is SNHLY and CDR2 is FYNNEI in the germline V gene. This CDR3 comprises 16 residues. CDR3 nucleotide sequence: TGTGCCAGCAGGGGTCCCGGGACATTATCACCTGAAAAACTGTTTTTT. Translation: CASRGPGTLSPEKLFF.

The chain employs TRBV7-9 and TRBJ1-2, with TRBD1 matching over 10 bases. Germline V lookup: CDR1 SEHNR, CDR2 FQNEAQ (reference sequence). The CDR3 runs 14 residues. After removal of 5 bases from V and 6 bases from J, the junction contained 6 bases not matched to a gene. CDR3 nucleotide sequence: TGTGCCAGCAGCCTGGGACAGGGGATACATGGCTACACCTTC. Amino acid sequence: CASSLGQGIHGYTF.

V is TRBV12-3 or TRBV12-4 and J is TRBJ2-1; 10 nucleotides line up with TRBD2. J was trimmed by 9 bases and V by 7 bases; bases with no gene match: 6. The CDR3 contains 13 residues. DNA for the CDR3: TGTGCCAGCATCATAGCGGGGGGAGTTGAGCAGTTCTTC. It codes for CASIIAGGVEQFF.

The rearrangement uses TRBV6-5 and TRBJ1-2, with D possibly being TRBD1 (6 bases). CDR3 length: 14 amino acids. The V end lost 5 bases, the J end lost 2 bases, and 12 bases lay between the germline ends. Germline V gene data show CDR1 as MNHEY and CDR2 as SVGAGI. In DNA, the CDR3 is TGTGCCAGCAGTCTATCACAGGGAAACTATGGCTACACCTTC. This encodes CASSLSQGNYGYTF.

Only one count was recorded for this clone. Here the CDR3 reads CSASIGRGDGYTF. The CDR3 DNA reads as TGCAGTGCTAGTATTGGAAGGGGTGATGGCTACACCTTC. This chain links TRBV20-1 with TRBJ1-2, with TRBD1 as a possible D gene (5 bases). Germline CDR1 reads DFQATT; CDR2 reads SNEGSKA (reference sequence). V was clipped by 3 bases and J by 6 bases, with 14 bases between them. This CDR3 has 13 amino acids.

The chain recombines TRBV18 with TRBJ1-1; weak D call: TRBD1 (6 bases). CDR3 size: 13 residues. V lost 6 bases and J lost 2, with 10 bases in between. The germline V gene encodes CDR1 KGHSH and CDR2 LQKENI. Here the CDR3 reads CASSSGHNTEAFF. The CDR3 DNA is TGTGCCAGCTCGTCGGGACATAACACTGAAGCTTTCTTT.

Regarding this clone: The sample carries other DNA sequences with the same CDR3. This chain joins TRBV5-1 and TRBJ1-5; no definite D call. Germline values: CDR1 SGHRS, CDR2 YFSETQ. This CDR3 spans 13 amino acids. The V end lost 1 base, the J end lost 7 bases, and 9 bases lay between the germline ends. CDR3 in DNA: TGCGCCAGCAGCTTGAACGGGAACCAGCCCCAGCATTTT. Encoded protein: CASSLNGNQPQHF.

The chain carries TRBV29-1 and TRBJ2-1, with D possibly matching TRBD2 (5 bases). V lost 3 bases and J lost 0, with 9 bases in between. Germline V gives CDR1 SQVTM, CDR2 ANQGSEA. This CDR3 has 14 amino acids. The CDR3, as DNA: TGCAGCGTTGACGAGCGGAGCTCCTACAATGAGCAGTTCTTC. Its translation: CSVDERSSYNEQFF.

This chain links TRBV19 with TRBJ1-1; the D is unclear. The CDR3 has 15 residues. Germline CDR1 is LNHDA and CDR2 is SQIVND (reference sequence). V lost 7 bases and J lost 5, with 20 bases in between. As DNA, the CDR3 is TGTGCCAGTAAGGACTCGAACAAATTTGGGACTGAAGCTTTCTTT. Encoded protein: CASKDSNKFGTEAFF.

V and J are TRBV18 and TRBJ1-4; 12 bases line up with TRBD1. From germline, CDR1 is KGHSH and CDR2 LQKENI. J was trimmed by 3 bases and V by 8 bases; bases with no gene match: 4. CDR3 length: 15 amino acids. The CDR3 DNA sequence: TGTGCCAGCACGGGACAGGGGGCTTCTAATGAAAAACTGTTTTTT. This encodes CASTGQGASNEKLFF. Supplemented by reference TRBV18 and TRBJ1-4, the full variable domain reads NAGVMQNPRHLVRRRGQEARLRCSPMKGHSHVYWYRQLPEEGLKFMVYLQKENIIDESGMPKERFSAEFPKEGPSILRIQQVVRGDSAAYFCASTGQGASNEKLFFGSGTQLSVL.

The chain links TRBV5-4 to TRBJ2-6; 9 bases line up with TRBD1. Germline CDR1 reads SGHNT; CDR2 reads YYREEE (reference sequence). V lost 4 bases, J lost 4 bases, and 6 bases stayed unmatched. This CDR3 spans 16 amino acids. The CDR3 bases are TGTGCCAGCAGCCCGGGACAGGGCGCAGGGGCCAACGTCCTGACTTTC. Its translation is CASSPGQGAGANVLTF.

The chain couples TRBV7-3 to TRBJ2-5, with unresolved D. The CDR3 runs 13 residues. V was cut by 5 bases and J by 3 bases, with 10 bases left in between. Germline lookup yields CDR1 SGHTA and CDR2 FQGTGA. The CDR3 region has the DNA TGTGCCAGCAGCGCGATCGGTGAAGAGACCCAGTACTTC. Translation gives CASSAIGEETQYF.

This chain uses TRBV27 with TRBJ1-2; perhaps TRBD1 as D (5 bases). Germline-derived CDR1 and CDR2 are MNHEY and SMNVEV (reference sequence). This CDR3 spans 15 amino acids. V lost 8 bases to trimming and J lost 6 bases, with 22 bases between them. The CDR3 DNA is TGTGCCAGCCGGAGATTATACTCAGGGATGGATGGCTACACCTTC. It specifies CASRRLYSGMDGYTF.

The chain employs TRBV7-6 and TRBJ2-7; D possibly corresponds to TRBD2 (6 bases). Trimming pared 5 bases from V and 2 bases from J, leaving 13 bases between. CDR3 size: 14 residues. Germline V gene data show CDR1 as SGHVS and CDR2 as FNYEAQ. The CDR3 DNA sequence: TGTGCCAGCAGCCAAAAGACTAGTGCCTACGAGCAGTACTTC. It specifies CASSQKTSAYEQYF.

The V and J genes are TRBV7-9 and TRBJ1-2, with D perhaps matching TRBD1 (5 bases). Per the germline V gene, CDR1 is SEHNR and CDR2 is FQNEAQ (reference sequence). The CDR3 runs 17 residues. Trimming shortened V by 2 bases and J by 0 bases, and 16 bases separated the two germline ends. CDR3 sequence (DNA): TGTGCCAGCAGCTTAACTCGACAGACAACCTCTAACTATGGCTACACCTTC. Translated, it gives CASSLTRQTTSNYGYTF.

V is TRBV2 and J is TRBJ2-1, with D maybe TRBD1 (5 bases). The V gene lost 4 bases and the J gene lost 8 bases, with 15 bases spanning the gap. CDR3 length equals 14 residues. Germline V gene lookup returns CDR1 SNHLY and CDR2 FYNNEI. CDR3 DNA: TGTGCCAGCAGTGGCCAGGGATCTTTGCATGAGCAGTTCTTC. It encodes CASSGQGSLHEQFF.

The rearrangement joins TRBV6-2 or TRBV6-3 to TRBJ2-5, with D possibly being TRBD2 (5 bases). The CDR3 has 16 amino acids. Trimming cost V 1 base and J 4 bases, with 16 bases left between them. CDR1 and CDR2 from the germline V gene are MNHEY and SVGEGT. The DNA of the CDR3 is TGTGCCAGCAGTTACTTTGTTTCAGCCGGGGTAGAGACCCAGTACTTC. Translating it yields CASSYFVSAGVETQYF.

The chain uses TRBV5-1 and TRBJ2-1; TRBD2 matches at 11 bases. This CDR3 has 14 residues. The junction had 5 bases not matched to a gene; V was cut back by 6 bases and J by 6 bases. Germline V gives CDR1 SGHRS, CDR2 YFSETQ. This CDR3 reads CASKRLAGINEQFF. In DNA, the CDR3 is TGCGCCAGCAAACGACTAGCGGGAATCAATGAGCAGTTCTTC.

The chain couples TRBV18 to TRBJ1-1; 9 nucleotides align to TRBD1. There are 14 residues in the CDR3. CDR1 KGHSH and CDR2 LQKENI come from the germline V gene. Unmatched junction bases numbered 4, after V lost 4 bases and J lost 4 bases. DNA of the CDR3: TGTGCCAGCTCACGACAGGGGGGTGGCACTGAAGCTTTCTTT. It codes for CASSRQGGGTEAFF.

This clone occurred many times. The V gene is TRBV5-1, the J gene TRBJ1-1; TRBD1 matches at 7 bases. Germline loops: CDR1 SGHRS, CDR2 YFSETQ. The CDR3 runs 13 residues. The CDR3 DNA reads as TGCGTCAAATTACCGGGACAGCCTAGTGAGGCTTTCTTT. Its protein is CVKLPGQPSEAFF. The full variable domain, completed using reference TRBV5-1 and TRBJ1-1, is KAGVTQTPRYLIKTRGQQVTLSCSPISGHRSVSWYQQTPGQGLQFLFEYFSETQRNKGNFPGRFSGRQFSNSRSEMNVSTLELGDSALYLCVKLPGQPSEAFFGQGTRLTVV.

CDR3 amino acids: CSASGTVGQGLGTDTQYF. For the CDR3, the DNA is TGCAGTGCTAGTGGGACCGTGGGACAGGGATTGGGCACAGATACGCAGTATTTT. The chain carries TRBV20-1 and TRBJ2-3; 9 nucleotides agree with TRBD1. This CDR3 contains 18 residues. The V segment lost 3 bases and the J segment 1 base; nucleotides outside the gene matches: 14. CDR1 DFQATT and CDR2 SNEGSKA come from the germline V gene (reference sequence).

The chain recombines TRBV6-6 with TRBJ1-6; 7 bases map to TRBD1. Germline V gives CDR1 MNHNY, CDR2 SVGAGI (reference sequence). The J segment lost 0 bases and the V segment lost 4 bases, leaving 3 bases of the junction unmatched. The CDR3 contains 16 residues. CDR3 coding DNA: TGTGCCAGCAGTTCGAGGGGGCGCTCCTATAATTCACCCCTCCACTTT. The encoded protein is CASSSRGRSYNSPLHF.

The chain links TRBV18 to TRBJ2-7; 9 bases line up with TRBD2. Looked up from germline, CDR1 is KGHSH and CDR2 is LQKENI. The CDR3 contains 15 residues. The V and J ends lost 6 bases and 0 bases, in that order; junction bases with no gene match: 6. As DNA, the CDR3 is TGTGCCAGCTCTCCTAGCGGGAAGAGCTCCTACGAGCAGTACTTC. Translating gives CASSPSGKSSYEQYF.

This chain links TRBV5-6 with TRBJ2-4; weak D call: TRBD1 (6 bases). V was cut by 3 bases and J by 0 bases, with 22 bases left in between. This CDR3 is 19 amino acids long. The germline V gene encodes CDR1 SGHDT and CDR2 YYEEEE. The CDR3 region is CASSWRWFKGERAKNIQYF. Written as DNA, the CDR3 is TGTGCCAGCAGCTGGCGGTGGTTCAAGGGGGAAAGAGCCAAAAACATTCAGTACTTC.

This chain links TRBV5-1 with TRBJ2-5, with D unresolved. The V and J ends lost 1 base and 1 base respectively, with 8 bases between them. The CDR3 totals 14 residues. Germline CDR1 reads SGHRS; CDR2 reads YFSETQ. Written as DNA, the CDR3 is TGCGCCAGCAGCTTGATCCCAGGCCAAGAGACCCAGTACTTC. Residues: CASSLIPGQETQYF.

The V call is TRBV5-4, the J call TRBJ2-5; TRBD2 matches 10 bases. With V trimmed by 4 bases and J by 3 bases, 3 bases remained unmatched. The CDR3 runs 14 residues. Per the germline V gene, CDR1 is SGHNT and CDR2 is YYREEE (reference sequence). The CDR3 DNA reads TGTGCCAGCAGCCTAACTAGCGGGGAAGAGACCCAGTACTTC. It codes for CASSLTSGEETQYF.

The chain is built from TRBV7-9 and TRBJ2-3; 8 nucleotides line up with TRBD2. Losses at the gene ends were 4 bases for V and 3 bases for J; bases not matched to a gene: 9. The length of the CDR3 is 16 residues. Germline assignment: CDR1 SEHNR and CDR2 FQNEAQ (reference sequence). In nucleotides, the CDR3 is TGTGCCAGCAGCTCCAGCCGGGGGGGATCTACAGATACGCAGTATTTT. This gives the protein CASSSSRGGSTDTQYF.

The rearrangement links TRBV5-1 to TRBJ1-1, with 9 positions matching TRBD1. Germline V gives CDR1 SGHRS, CDR2 YFSETQ. The CDR3 length is 14 residues. V was clipped by 6 bases and J by 7 bases; unmatched bases: 10. DNA for the CDR3: TGCGCCAGCACGGCGAGGGACAGGGATGATGAAGCTTTCTTT. This codes for CASTARDRDDEAFF.